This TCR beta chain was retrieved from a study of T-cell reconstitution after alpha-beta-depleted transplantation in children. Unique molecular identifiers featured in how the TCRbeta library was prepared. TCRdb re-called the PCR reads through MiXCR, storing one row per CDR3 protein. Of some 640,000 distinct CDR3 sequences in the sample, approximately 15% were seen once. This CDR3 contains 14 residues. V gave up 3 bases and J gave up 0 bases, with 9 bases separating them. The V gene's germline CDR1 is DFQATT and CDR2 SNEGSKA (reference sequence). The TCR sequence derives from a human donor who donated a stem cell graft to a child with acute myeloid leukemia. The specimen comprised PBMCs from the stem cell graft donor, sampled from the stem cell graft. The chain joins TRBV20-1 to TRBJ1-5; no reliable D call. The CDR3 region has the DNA TGCAGTGCTAGTTTCGGTCTTAGCAATCAGCCCCAGCATTTT. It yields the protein CSASFGLSNQPQHF.